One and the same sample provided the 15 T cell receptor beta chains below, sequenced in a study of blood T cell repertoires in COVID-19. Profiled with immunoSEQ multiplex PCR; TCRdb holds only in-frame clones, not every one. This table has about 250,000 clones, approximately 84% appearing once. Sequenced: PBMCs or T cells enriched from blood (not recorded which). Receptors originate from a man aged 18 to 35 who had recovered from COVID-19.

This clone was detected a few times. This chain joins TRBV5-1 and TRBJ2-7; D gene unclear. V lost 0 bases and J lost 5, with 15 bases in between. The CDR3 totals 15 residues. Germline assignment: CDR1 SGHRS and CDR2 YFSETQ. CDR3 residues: CASSLGPHSDHEQYF. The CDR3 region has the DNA TGCGCCAGCAGCTTGGGCCCCCATAGTGATCACGAGCAGTACTTC.

The CDR3 nucleotides are TGTGCCAGCAGCCCAACCGGGACAGGGGTCACCGGGGAGCTGTTTTTT. Its protein is CASSPTGTGVTGELFF. The chain employs TRBV4-2 and TRBJ2-2; TRBD1 matches at 10 bases. Germline-derived CDR1 and CDR2 are LGHNA and YNFKEQ. Trimming at V came to 4 bases and at J to 4 bases, leaving 6 bases not matched to a gene. The CDR3 sequence is 16 residues long.

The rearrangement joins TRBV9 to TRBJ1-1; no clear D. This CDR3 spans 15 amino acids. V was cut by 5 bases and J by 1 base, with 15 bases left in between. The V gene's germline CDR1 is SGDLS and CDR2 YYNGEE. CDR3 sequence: CASSPDPNENTEAFF. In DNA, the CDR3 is TGTGCCAGCAGTCCCGATCCTAACGAGAACACTGAAGCTTTCTTT.

The CDR3 DNA is TGTGCCAGCAGCGCAGGGAGGCAGATCTATGGCTACACCTTC. It yields the protein CASSAGRQIYGYTF. The chain combines TRBV7-8 with TRBJ1-2; a possible D gene is TRBD1 (5 bases). This CDR3 has 14 amino acids. Trimming shortened V by 5 bases and J by 4 bases, and 14 bases separated the two germline ends. CDR1 is SGHVS and CDR2 is FQNEAQ in the germline V gene.

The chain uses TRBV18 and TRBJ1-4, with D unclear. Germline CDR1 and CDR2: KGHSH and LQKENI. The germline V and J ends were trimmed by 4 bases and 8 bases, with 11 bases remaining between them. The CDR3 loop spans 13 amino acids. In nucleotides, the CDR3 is TGTGCCAGCTCACGGGCAGAATTGGAAAAACTGTTTTTT. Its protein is CASSRAELEKLFF.

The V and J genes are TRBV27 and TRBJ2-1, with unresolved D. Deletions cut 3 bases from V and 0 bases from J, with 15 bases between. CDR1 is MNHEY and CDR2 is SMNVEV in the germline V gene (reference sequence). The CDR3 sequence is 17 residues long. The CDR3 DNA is TGTGCCAGCAGTTTTCCCTCGGTGGGCAGCTCCTACAATGAGCAGTTCTTC. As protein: CASSFPSVGSSYNEQFF.

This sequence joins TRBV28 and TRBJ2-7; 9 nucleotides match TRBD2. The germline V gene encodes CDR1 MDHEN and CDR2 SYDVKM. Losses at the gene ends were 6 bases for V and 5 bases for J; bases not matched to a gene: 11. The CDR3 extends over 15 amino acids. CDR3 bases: TGTGCCAGCAGATCATCGGCGGGAGGGCCCCACGAGCAGTACTTC. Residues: CASRSSAGGPHEQYF.

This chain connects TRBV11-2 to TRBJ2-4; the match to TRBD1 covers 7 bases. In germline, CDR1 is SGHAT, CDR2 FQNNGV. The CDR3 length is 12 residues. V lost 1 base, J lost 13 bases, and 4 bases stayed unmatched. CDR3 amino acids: CASSLVRDRQYF. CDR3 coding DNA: TGTGCCAGCAGCTTAGTGAGGGACAGACAGTACTTC.

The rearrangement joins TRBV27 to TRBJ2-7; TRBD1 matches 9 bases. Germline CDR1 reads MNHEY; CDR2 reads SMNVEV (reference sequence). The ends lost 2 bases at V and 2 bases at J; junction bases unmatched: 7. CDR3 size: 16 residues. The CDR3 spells CASSLKSGTGPYEQYF. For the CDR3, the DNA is TGTGCCAGCAGTTTAAAATCCGGGACAGGGCCCTACGAGCAGTACTTC.

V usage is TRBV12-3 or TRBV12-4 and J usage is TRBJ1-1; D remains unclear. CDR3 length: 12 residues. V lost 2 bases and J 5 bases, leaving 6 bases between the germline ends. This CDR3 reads CASSLTVTEAFF. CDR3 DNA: TGTGCCAGCAGTTTAACTGTAACTGAAGCTTTCTTT.

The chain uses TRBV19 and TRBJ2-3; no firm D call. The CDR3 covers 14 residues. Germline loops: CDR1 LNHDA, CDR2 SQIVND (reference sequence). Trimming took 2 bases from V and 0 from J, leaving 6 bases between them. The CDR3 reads CASSITDSTDTQYF. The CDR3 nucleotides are TGTGCCAGTAGTATAACAGATAGCACAGATACGCAGTATTTT.

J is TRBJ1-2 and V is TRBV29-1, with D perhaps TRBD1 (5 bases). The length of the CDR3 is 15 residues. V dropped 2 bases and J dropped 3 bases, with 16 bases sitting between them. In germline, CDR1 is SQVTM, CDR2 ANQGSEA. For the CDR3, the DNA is TGCAGCGTTGAATCTTTTGCAGGGCTCGACTATGGCTACACCTTC. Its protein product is CSVESFAGLDYGYTF.

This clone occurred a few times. The CDR3, as DNA: TGTGCCAGCAGTTACTCGAGGCAATATCAGCCCCAGCATTTT. This encodes CASSYSRQYQPQHF. The chain employs TRBV6-2 or TRBV6-3 and TRBJ1-5; D is ambiguous. V lost 0 bases and J 5 bases, leaving 8 bases between the germline ends. The germline CDR1 and CDR2 sequences are MNHEY and SVGEGT. The CDR3 is made up of 14 amino acids.

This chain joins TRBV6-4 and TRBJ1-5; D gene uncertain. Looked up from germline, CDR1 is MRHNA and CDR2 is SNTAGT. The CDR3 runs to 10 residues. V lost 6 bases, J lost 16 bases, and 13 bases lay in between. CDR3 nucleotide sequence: TGTGCCAGCAGAGCCGGAGGGCTACATTTT. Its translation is CASRAGGLHF.

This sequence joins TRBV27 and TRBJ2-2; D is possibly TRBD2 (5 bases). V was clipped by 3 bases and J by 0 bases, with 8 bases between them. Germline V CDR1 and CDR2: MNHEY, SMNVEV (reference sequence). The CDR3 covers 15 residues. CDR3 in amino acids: CASSFQRSNTGELFF. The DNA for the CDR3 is TGTGCCAGCAGTTTTCAGCGGTCGAACACCGGGGAGCTGTTTTTT.